The 26 T cell receptor beta chains given below trace back to one sample, sequenced in a study of blood T cell repertoires in COVID-19. TCRdb keeps only in-frame clones here, not all; method: immunoSEQ multiplex PCR. The sample carries some 98,000 clones, about four fifths recorded once. Sequencing was carried out using peripheral blood. All receptors come from a human donor in a cohort sampled during active COVID-19.

This clone turned up a few times. The chain employs TRBV28 and TRBJ2-6, with 13 bases fitting TRBD2. V shed 8 bases and J 1 base; nucleotides not matched to a gene: 2. The germline V gene encodes CDR1 MDHEN and CDR2 SYDVKM. CDR3 length: 16 amino acids. CDR3 amino acids: CASGLAGESGANVLTF. DNA for the CDR3: TGTGCCAGCGGACTAGCGGGAGAGTCTGGGGCCAACGTCCTGACTTTC. Variable domain in full (rest from reference TRBV28 and TRBJ2-6): DVKVTQSSRYLVKRTGEKVFLECVQDMDHENMFWYRQDPGLGLRLIYFSYDVKMKEKGDIPEGYSVSREKKERFSLILESASTNQTSMYLCASGLAGESGANVLTFGAGSRLTVL.

This clone was observed a handful of times. One end of the junction is discordant with germline, which a read error may explain. CDR3 in DNA: TGTGCCAGCTCAGACCGACAGGCCCTCGATTCCTTC. It yields the protein CASSDRQALDSF. This rearrangement joins TRBV18 to TRBJ1-2; possibly TRBD1 for D (6 bases). The CDR3 has 12 residues. Germline CDR1 KGHSH, CDR2 LQKENI.

This chain uses TRBV5-1 with TRBJ1-3, with a weak D call TRBD1 (6 bases). Trimming took off 0 bases at V and 4 bases at J, with 11 bases between the two ends. The CDR3 spans 15 residues. CDR1 SGHRS and CDR2 YFSETQ come from the germline V gene. The CDR3 DNA follows: TGCGCCAGCAGCTTGGTGGGGGCGGAAGGAAACACCATATATTTT. Its translation: CASSLVGAEGNTIYF. Looking up the rest from reference TRBV5-1 and TRBJ1-3 gives the full variable domain: KAGVTQTPRYLIKTRGQQVTLSCSPISGHRSVSWYQQTPGQGLQFLFEYFSETQRNKGNFPGRFSGRQFSNSRSEMNVSTLELGDSALYLCASSLVGAEGNTIYFGEGSWLTVV.

The chain links TRBV15 to TRBJ1-1, with 7 bases aligning to TRBD1. Germline V gene sequence: CDR1 LNHNV, CDR2 YYDKDF (reference sequence). This CDR3 has 15 amino acids. The trim removed 3 bases at V and 1 base at J, leaving 5 bases unmatched. CDR3: CATSSPDRENTEAFF. CDR3 DNA: TGTGCCACCAGCAGTCCCGACAGGGAGAACACTGAAGCTTTCTTT.

The CDR3 spells CATSRDLNRGDQPQHF. CDR3 in DNA: TGTGCCACCAGCAGAGATCTAAACAGGGGGGATCAGCCCCAGCATTTT. V gene TRBV15 combines with J gene TRBJ1-5; 8 nucleotides line up with TRBD1. J gave up 5 bases and V 0 bases, and 6 bases lay outside the gene matches. Germline V CDR1 and CDR2: LNHNV, YYDKDF (reference sequence). The CDR3 totals 16 residues.

The chain joins TRBV19 to TRBJ1-4, with 9 bases aligning to TRBD1. The V gene end was trimmed by 9 bases and the J gene end by 4 bases; junction bases not matched to a gene: 6. Germline V gene lookup returns CDR1 LNHDA and CDR2 SQIVND (reference sequence). This CDR3 has 14 residues. The DNA of the CDR3 is TGTGCCAGCCGCCGGGGACAGGGTAATGAAAAACTGTTTTTT. It specifies CASRRGQGNEKLFF.

This clone came up once. The gene calls are TRBV3-1 (or the pseudogene TRBV3-2) and TRBJ2-6; D is perhaps TRBD2 (7 bases). Trimming shortened V by 2 bases and J by 0 bases, and 11 bases separated the two germline ends. CDR3 length equals 17 residues. Germline values: CDR1 LGHDT, CDR2 YNNKEL (reference sequence). The CDR3 bases are TGTGCCAGCAGCCAAAGGGGGGGCATCTCTGGGGCCAACGTCCTGACTTTC. This encodes CASSQRGGISGANVLTF.

The chain joins TRBV6-1 to TRBJ1-5; D call uncertain. Trimming cost V 4 bases and J 0 bases, with 13 bases left between them. This CDR3 is 16 amino acids long. CDR1 is MNHNS and CDR2 is SASEGT in the germline V gene. In DNA, the CDR3 is TGTGCCAGCAGTGGAGGCAAAGACCATAGCAATCAGCCCCAGCATTTT. Translated, it gives CASSGGKDHSNQPQHF.

The genes are TRBV5-1 and TRBJ1-1; 7 positions match TRBD1. Germline CDR1 reads SGHRS; CDR2 reads YFSETQ. This CDR3 spans 15 amino acids. The trim removed 4 bases at V and 4 bases at J, leaving 10 bases unmatched. The DNA for the CDR3 is TGCGCCAGCAGCACCCTACGACAGGGCGGCACTGAAGCTTTCTTT. It codes for CASSTLRQGGTEAFF.

The table lists this clone with a few counts. The genes are TRBV9 and TRBJ1-1; D is possibly TRBD1 (6 bases). The CDR3 length is 14 residues. The ends were cut back, 0 bases at V and 6 bases at J, with 12 bases in the middle. In germline, CDR1 is SGDLS, CDR2 YYNGEE. This CDR3 reads CASSVDGGRAEAFF. CDR3 DNA: TGTGCCAGCAGCGTAGATGGGGGCCGGGCTGAAGCTTTCTTT.

This clone was detected once. The chain uses TRBV4-1 and TRBJ1-1; D remains unclear. The CDR3 length is 15 residues. V shed 0 bases and J shed 0 bases, with 8 bases lying between them. Per the germline V gene, CDR1 is MGHRA and CDR2 is YSYEKL. This CDR3 is CASSQDGRLNTEAFF. The CDR3, as DNA: TGCGCCAGCAGCCAAGATGGCAGGTTGAACACTGAAGCTTTCTTT.

V gene TRBV5-1 combines with J gene TRBJ1-4; weak D call: TRBD1 (6 bases). Looked up from germline, CDR1 is SGHRS and CDR2 is YFSETQ. Between the trimmed V and J ends, which lost 0 bases and 1 base, there was a span of 10 bases. The CDR3 runs 16 residues. In DNA form, the CDR3 reads TGCGCCAGCAGCTTGGGACAGGTGGTAACTAATGAAAAACTGTTTTTT. It yields the protein CASSLGQVVTNEKLFF.

The gene calls are TRBV5-1 and TRBJ2-1; 9 positions match TRBD2. Trimming took 4 bases from V and 9 from J; bases not matched to a gene: 11. CDR1 and CDR2 (germline): SGHRS, YFSETQ. The CDR3 contains 15 residues. The CDR3 bases are TGCGCCAGCAGCCTCTTAAGCGGGAGGAGGAGTGAGCAGTTCTTC. Amino acid sequence: CASSLLSGRRSEQFF.

V usage is TRBV10-2 and J usage is TRBJ2-7; D possibly corresponds to TRBD2 (5 bases). V lost 3 bases and J 0 bases, leaving 15 bases between the germline ends. Germline-derived CDR1 and CDR2 are WSHSY and SAAADI. This CDR3 is built from 16 residues. Here the CDR3 DNA reads TGCGCCAGCAGTGATCCGGGGAGCGCTCTCTCCTACGAGCAGTACTTC. This translates into CASSDPGSALSYEQYF.

This rearrangement joins TRBV6-6 to TRBJ1-1, with D unresolved. Per the germline V gene, CDR1 is MNHNY and CDR2 is SVGAGI (reference sequence). CDR3 length equals 15 residues. V was pared by 0 bases and J by 1 base, with 9 bases between. The CDR3 region has the DNA TGTGCCAGCAGTTACTCCGGGTCACAGAACACTGAAGCTTTCTTT. Amino acids: CASSYSGSQNTEAFF.

This clone appeared once. The chain joins TRBV7-2 to TRBJ2-5, with 11 positions matching TRBD2. The CDR3 sequence is 16 residues long. The ends lost 1 base at V and 4 bases at J; junction bases unmatched: 5. CDR1 and CDR2 from the germline V gene are SGHTA and FQGNSA. This chain's CDR3 is CASSLGGTSGRETQYF. Here the CDR3 DNA reads TGTGCCAGCAGCTTAGGTGGGACTAGCGGACGAGAGACCCAGTACTTC.

The rearrangement uses TRBV19 and TRBJ2-7; TRBD1 aligns across 8 bases. CDR3 length: 16 residues. V lost 6 bases, J lost 5 bases, and 15 bases stayed unmatched. The germline V gene has CDR1 LNHDA and CDR2 SQIVND (reference sequence). The CDR3 reads CASSYSPGQAGDEQYF. DNA of the CDR3: TGTGCCAGTAGCTATTCACCGGGACAGGCCGGCGACGAGCAGTACTTC.

The chain couples TRBV28 to TRBJ1-3; 7 bases line up with TRBD1. Unmatched junction bases numbered 4, after V lost 5 bases and J lost 0 bases. Germline CDR1 is MDHEN and CDR2 is SYDVKM. The CDR3 covers 15 residues. The CDR3 DNA is TGTGCCAGCAGTCCCCGGGACAGCTCTGGAAACACCATATATTTT. Protein sequence: CASSPRDSSGNTIYF.

Here the CDR3 reads CASSLGTASGGELFF. CDR3 sequence (DNA): TGTGCCAGCAGCTTAGGGACAGCCAGTGGGGGGGAGCTGTTTTTT. The J gene is TRBJ2-2, the V gene TRBV11-2; D may be TRBD1 (6 bases). The CDR3 extends over 15 amino acids. V lost 1 base and J 8 bases, leaving 14 bases between the germline ends. From germline, CDR1 is SGHAT and CDR2 FQNNGV.

V usage is TRBV7-9 and J usage is TRBJ2-7, with D possibly TRBD2 on 5 matching bases. Germline V lookup: CDR1 SEHNR, CDR2 FQNEAQ (reference sequence). Trimming pared 5 bases from V and 8 bases from J, leaving 10 bases between. The CDR3 has 11 amino acids. The CDR3 DNA reads as TGTGCCAGCAGCACTAGTAATCAGCAGTACTTC. Translated, it gives CASSTSNQQYF.

This chain links TRBV19 with TRBJ1-3; D call uncertain. Germline V lookup: CDR1 LNHDA, CDR2 SQIVND (reference sequence). Trimming removed 3 bases at V and 4 bases at J, with 7 bases between. CDR3 length equals 13 residues. The CDR3 spells CASSIVVGNTIYF. The CDR3, as DNA: TGTGCCAGTAGTATTGTCGTGGGAAACACCATATATTTT.

V gene TRBV9 combines with J gene TRBJ2-2; D may be TRBD2 (6 bases). The CDR3 loop spans 16 amino acids. Germline CDR1 SGDLS, CDR2 YYNGEE. The germline V and J ends were trimmed by 3 bases and 0 bases, with 12 bases remaining between them. The CDR3: CASSGVGGTNTGELFF. For the CDR3, the DNA is TGTGCCAGCAGCGGAGTGGGCGGGACGAACACCGGGGAGCTGTTTTTT. Drawing the rest from reference TRBV9 and TRBJ2-2, the complete variable domain is DSGVTQTPKHLITATGQRVTLRCSPRSGDLSVYWYQQSLDQGLQFLIQYYNGEERAKGNILERFSAQQFPDLHSELNLSSLELGDSALYFCASSGVGGTNTGELFFGEGSRLTVL.

This rearrangement joins TRBV2 to TRBJ1-1; 7 nucleotides align to TRBD1. Germline CDR1 SNHLY, CDR2 FYNNEI. This CDR3 spans 14 amino acids. J gave up 1 base and V 6 bases, and 5 bases lay outside the gene matches. The CDR3 reads CASSLGQQNTEAFF. The DNA for the CDR3 is TGTGCCAGCAGCCTGGGACAGCAGAACACTGAAGCTTTCTTT.

J is TRBJ2-7 and V is TRBV27; D remains unclear. Trimming left V 6 bases short and J 6 bases short, with 18 bases between. The CDR3 extends over 14 amino acids. Germline lookup yields CDR1 MNHEY and CDR2 SMNVEV (reference sequence). The CDR3 spells CASRPTPFGAEQYF. The DNA for the CDR3 is TGTGCCAGCAGACCGACACCGTTTGGCGCCGAGCAGTACTTC.

The V gene is TRBV5-4, the J gene TRBJ2-7; 11 bases are shared with TRBD2. The length of the CDR3 is 14 residues. J was trimmed by 6 bases and V by 0 bases; bases with no gene match: 2. The germline gives CDR1 SGHNT, CDR2 YYREEE (reference sequence). CDR3 bases: TGTGCCAGCAGCTTGGTAGGGACTAGCGGCGAGCAGTACTTC. It codes for CASSLVGTSGEQYF.

The CDR3 protein is CASSETGQGNIQYF. DNA of the CDR3: TGTGCCAGCAGTGAAACGGGACAGGGAAACATTCAGTACTTC. The chain has TRBV6-1 and TRBJ2-4, with 9 bases matching TRBD1. The CDR3 consists of 14 residues. The trim removed 2 bases at V and 6 bases at J, leaving 2 bases unmatched. Per germline, CDR1 MNHNS and CDR2 SASEGT.